Below are 13 T cell receptor beta chains sequenced from a single sample in a study of blood T cells in healthy people across ages. PCR was performed a second time for about 7 to 11 cycles using a sample-barcoded 5' primer and a J-beta primer mix. A single record per CDR3 protein comes from TCRdb applying MiXCR to the 5' RACE reads. The sample consists of about 580,000 distinct CDR3 sequences, roughly 48% of them appearing once. Source material: blood. All receptors derive from a man older than 75 in good health.

To note about this clonotype: This may arise from a read error, as a much more abundant clone is one base away. The CDR3 sequence is CASSVSTAYEQYF. CDR3 in DNA: TGCGCCAGCAGCGTGAGCACAGCCTACGAGCAGTACTTC. The V and J genes are TRBV5-1 and TRBJ2-7, with D hard to call. There are 13 residues in the CDR3. V gave up 4 bases and J gave up 2 bases, with 10 bases separating them. Per germline, CDR1 SGHRS and CDR2 YFSETQ.

The V gene is TRBV27, the J gene TRBJ2-5; 8 bases line up with TRBD1. The J segment lost 5 bases and the V segment lost 2 bases, leaving 4 bases of the junction unmatched. Germline V gene lookup returns CDR1 MNHEY and CDR2 SMNVEV (reference sequence). This CDR3 is 14 amino acids long. The CDR3: CASSLDRGWETQYF. DNA for the CDR3: TGTGCCAGCAGTTTAGACAGGGGTTGGGAGACCCAGTACTTC.

A note on this clonotype: Germline is not matched at one junction end, which may reflect a read error. The V and J genes are TRBV4-1 and TRBJ2-1; 11 bases fit TRBD2. Germline loops: CDR1 MGHRA, CDR2 YSYEKL. This CDR3 region has 19 residues. CDR3 nucleotides: TGCGCCAGCAGCCAAGATCCACTAGCGGGGGATTCCTCCTACAATGAGCAGTTCTTT. Translating gives CASSQDPLAGDSSYNEQFF.

The CDR3 nucleotides are TGCAGTGCTCGCGGCGGGAGAGCAAACAATGAGCAGTTCTTC. Translated, it gives CSARGGRANNEQFF. The rearrangement uses TRBV20-1 and TRBJ2-1; 7 bases map to TRBD2. The germline V gene has CDR1 DFQATT and CDR2 SNEGSKA (reference sequence). This CDR3 is built from 14 residues. V gave up 5 bases and J gave up 5 bases; unmatched junction bases: 9.

The rearrangement uses TRBV18 and TRBJ2-5; 9 nucleotides agree with TRBD2. Trimming took 2 bases from V and 6 from J; bases not matched to a gene: 7. The V gene's germline CDR1 is KGHSH and CDR2 LQKENI. The CDR3 loop spans 15 amino acids. This chain's CDR3 is CASSPDGTSKKTQYF. The CDR3 DNA reads as TGTGCCAGCTCACCAGACGGGACTAGCAAAAAGACCCAGTACTTC.

In its sample, this clonotype was seen a few times. This chain uses TRBV25-1 with TRBJ1-2; D unresolved. The V end lost 4 bases, the J end lost 4 bases, and 4 bases lay between the germline ends. Germline assignment: CDR1 MGHDK and CDR2 SYGVNS. The CDR3 totals 11 residues. The CDR3 nucleotides are TGTGCCAGCAGTGCGTTCTATGGCTACACCTTC. Translation gives CASSAFYGYTF.

The rearrangement joins TRBV2 to TRBJ1-4; D remains unclear. The CDR3 length is 13 residues. V gave up 7 bases and J gave up 8 bases, with 14 bases separating them. Germline values: CDR1 SNHLY, CDR2 FYNNEI. The CDR3 spells CASNHQAEEKLFF. The CDR3 coding sequence is TGTGCCAGCAACCACCAAGCGGAGGAAAAACTGTTTTTT.

The sample holds a few counts of this clonotype. This sequence joins TRBV5-1 and TRBJ2-3, with TRBD2 as a possible D gene (6 bases). Trimming removed 0 bases from V and 0 bases from J, with 8 bases in between. CDR1 is SGHRS, CDR2 YFSETQ, per germline. The CDR3 extends over 15 amino acids. CDR3 DNA: TGCGCCAGCAGCTTGGAGGGGACTAGCACAGATACGCAGTATTTT. It translates to CASSLEGTSTDTQYF.

This clonotype was counted between two and nine times. The rearrangement uses TRBV13 and TRBJ1-1, with D unclear. Germline V CDR1 and CDR2: PRHDT, FYEKMQ (reference sequence). The V and J ends lost 7 bases and 7 bases respectively, with 10 bases between them. CDR3 size: 11 residues. This CDR3 reads CASNRRGEAFF. In DNA, the CDR3 is TGTGCCAGCAACCGTCGGGGTGAAGCTTTCTTT.

The chain is built from TRBV20-1 and TRBJ2-5; maybe TRBD2 (7 bases). Per the germline V gene, CDR1 is DFQATT and CDR2 is SNEGSKA (reference sequence). The CDR3 extends over 15 amino acids. V was pared by 5 bases and J by 3 bases, with 19 bases between. CDR3 DNA: TGCAGTGCTGGTGCCTGGGGGGGCTTAGAAGAGACCCAGTACTTC. As protein: CSAGAWGGLEETQYF.

The chain couples TRBV7-9 to TRBJ2-1; the match to TRBD2 covers 8 bases. The CDR3 extends over 15 amino acids. CDR1 is SEHNR and CDR2 is FQNEAQ in the germline V gene (reference sequence). Unmatched junction bases numbered 8, after V lost 3 bases and J lost 7 bases. The CDR3 DNA follows: TGTGCCAGCAGCTTGTTGGGACTAGGCGGAAATGAGCAGTTCTTC. As protein: CASSLLGLGGNEQFF.

This clonotype has just a few counts. Here the CDR3 reads CASSFSGGFETQYF. In DNA form, the CDR3 reads TGCGCCAGCAGCTTTAGCGGGGGGTTTGAGACCCAGTACTTC. This chain joins TRBV5-1 and TRBJ2-5, with 10 bases fitting TRBD2. Germline CDR1 SGHRS, CDR2 YFSETQ. The CDR3 is made up of 14 amino acids. The V and J ends lost 2 bases and 5 bases, in that order; junction bases with no gene match: 3.

In its sample, this clonotype was seen many times. The chain employs TRBV5-5 and TRBJ2-7; D gene ambiguous. The germline V gene encodes CDR1 SGHKS and CDR2 YYEKEE (reference sequence). V lost 4 bases and J 2 bases, leaving 7 bases between the germline ends. The CDR3 is 12 residues long. Written as DNA, the CDR3 is TGTGCCAGCAGCGGTGGACCCTACGAGCAGTACTTC. Protein: CASSGGPYEQYF.